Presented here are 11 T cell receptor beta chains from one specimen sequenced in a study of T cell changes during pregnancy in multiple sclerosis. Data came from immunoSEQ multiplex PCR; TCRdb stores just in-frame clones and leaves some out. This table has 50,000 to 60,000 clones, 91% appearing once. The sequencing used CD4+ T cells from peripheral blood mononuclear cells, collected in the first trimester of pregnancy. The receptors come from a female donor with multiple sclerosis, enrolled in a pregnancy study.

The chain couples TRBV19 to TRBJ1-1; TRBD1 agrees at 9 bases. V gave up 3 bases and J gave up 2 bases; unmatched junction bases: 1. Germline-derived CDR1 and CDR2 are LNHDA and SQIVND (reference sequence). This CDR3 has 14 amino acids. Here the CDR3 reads CASSMTGGNTEAFF. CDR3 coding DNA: TGTGCCAGTAGTATGACAGGGGGTAACACTGAAGCTTTCTTT.

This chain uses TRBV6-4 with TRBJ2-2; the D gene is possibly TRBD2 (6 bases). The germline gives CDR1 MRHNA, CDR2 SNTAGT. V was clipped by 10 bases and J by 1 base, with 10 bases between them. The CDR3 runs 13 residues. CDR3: CATFGGNTGELFF. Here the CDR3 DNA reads TGTGCCACCTTCGGGGGGAACACCGGGGAGCTGTTTTTT.

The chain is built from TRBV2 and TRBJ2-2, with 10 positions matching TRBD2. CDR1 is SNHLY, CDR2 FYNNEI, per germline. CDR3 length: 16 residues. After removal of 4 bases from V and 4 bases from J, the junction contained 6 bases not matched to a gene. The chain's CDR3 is CASSVRAGGRTGELFF. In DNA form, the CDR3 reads TGTGCCAGCAGTGTTCGAGCGGGGGGGCGCACCGGGGAGCTGTTTTTT.

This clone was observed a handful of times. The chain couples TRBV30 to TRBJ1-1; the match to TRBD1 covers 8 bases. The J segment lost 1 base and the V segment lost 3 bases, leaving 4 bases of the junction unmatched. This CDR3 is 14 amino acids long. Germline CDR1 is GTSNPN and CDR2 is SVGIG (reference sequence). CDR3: CAWRGGTGNTEAFF. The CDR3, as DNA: TGTGCCTGGAGGGGAGGGACAGGGAACACTGAAGCTTTCTTT. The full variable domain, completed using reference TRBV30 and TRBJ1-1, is SQTIHQWPATLVQPVGSPLSLECTVEGTSNPNLYWYRQAAGRGLQLLFYSVGIGQISSEVPQNLSASRPQDRQFILSSKKLLLSDSGFYLCAWRGGTGNTEAFFGQGTRLTVV.

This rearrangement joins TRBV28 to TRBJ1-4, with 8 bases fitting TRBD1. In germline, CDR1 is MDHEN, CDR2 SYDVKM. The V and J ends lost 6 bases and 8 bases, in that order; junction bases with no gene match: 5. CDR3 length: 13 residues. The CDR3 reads CASRWTGQEKLFF. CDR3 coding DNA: TGTGCCAGCAGGTGGACAGGGCAGGAAAAACTGTTTTTT.

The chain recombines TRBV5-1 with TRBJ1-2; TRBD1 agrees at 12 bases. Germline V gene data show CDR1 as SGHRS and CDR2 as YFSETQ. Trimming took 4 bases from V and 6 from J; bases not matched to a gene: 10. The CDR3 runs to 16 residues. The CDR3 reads CASSPEVGQGADGYTF. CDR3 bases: TGCGCCAGCAGCCCGGAGGTGGGACAGGGGGCAGATGGCTACACCTTC.

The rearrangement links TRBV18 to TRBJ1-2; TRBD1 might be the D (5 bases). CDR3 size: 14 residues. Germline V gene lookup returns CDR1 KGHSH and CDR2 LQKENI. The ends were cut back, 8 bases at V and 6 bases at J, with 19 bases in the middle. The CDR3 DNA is TGTGCCAGCCCTAATCCTACAGGTAGGGATGGCTACACCTTC. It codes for CASPNPTGRDGYTF.

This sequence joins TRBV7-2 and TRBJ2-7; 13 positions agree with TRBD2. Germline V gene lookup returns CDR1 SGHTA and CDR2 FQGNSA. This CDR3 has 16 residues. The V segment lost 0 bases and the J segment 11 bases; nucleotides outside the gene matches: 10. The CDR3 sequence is CASSLALTSGGEGEYF. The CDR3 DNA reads TGTGCCAGCAGCTTAGCGCTCACTAGCGGGGGGGAGGGGGAGTACTTC.

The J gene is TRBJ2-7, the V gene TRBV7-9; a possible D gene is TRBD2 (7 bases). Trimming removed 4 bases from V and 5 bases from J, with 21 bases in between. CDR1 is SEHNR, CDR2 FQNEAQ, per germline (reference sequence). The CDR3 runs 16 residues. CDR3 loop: CASSSGHGGALDEQYF. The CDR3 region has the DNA TGTGCCAGCAGCTCAGGACATGGGGGGGCGTTAGACGAGCAGTACTTC.

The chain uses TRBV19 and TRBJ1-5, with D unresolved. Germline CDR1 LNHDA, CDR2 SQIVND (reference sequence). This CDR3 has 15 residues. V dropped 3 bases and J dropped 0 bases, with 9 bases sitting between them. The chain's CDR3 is CASSIEPSSNQPQHF. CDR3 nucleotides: TGTGCCAGTAGTATCGAGCCGAGTAGCAATCAGCCCCAGCATTTT.

CDR3 bases: TGTGCCAGCCTAGACAGGAGCCCCCTCGAGCAGTACTTC. It is translated as CASLDRSPLEQYF. The V and J genes are TRBV6-6 and TRBJ2-7, with D perhaps matching TRBD1 (6 bases). The V and J ends lost 8 bases and 6 bases respectively, with 17 bases between them. Germline assignment: CDR1 MNHNY and CDR2 SVGAGI (reference sequence). The CDR3 loop spans 13 amino acids.